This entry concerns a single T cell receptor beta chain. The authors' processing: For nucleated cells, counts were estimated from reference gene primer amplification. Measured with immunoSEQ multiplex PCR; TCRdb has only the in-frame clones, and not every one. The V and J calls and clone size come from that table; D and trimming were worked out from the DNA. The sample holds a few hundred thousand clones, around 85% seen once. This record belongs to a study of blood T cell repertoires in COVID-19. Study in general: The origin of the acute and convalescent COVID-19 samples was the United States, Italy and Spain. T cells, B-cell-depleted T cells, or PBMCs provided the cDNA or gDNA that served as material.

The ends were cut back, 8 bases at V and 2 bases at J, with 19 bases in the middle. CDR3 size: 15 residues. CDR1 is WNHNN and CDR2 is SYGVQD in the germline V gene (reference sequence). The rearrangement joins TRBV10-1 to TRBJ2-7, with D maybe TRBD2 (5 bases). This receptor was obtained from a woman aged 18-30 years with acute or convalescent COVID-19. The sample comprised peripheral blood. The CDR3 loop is CASEPQRTKTYEQYF. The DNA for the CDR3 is TGCGCCAGCGAACCCCAGCGGACCAAAACCTACGAGCAGTACTTC.